The clone carrying this TCR beta chain was observed many times. The antigen remains unidentified. The conserved final phenylalanine or tryptophan is absent from the CDR3, which likely points to a read error. Under 3 months in duration, the ophthalmopathy in affected donors had moderate-to-severe activity, CAS ≥3 and NOSPECS ≥4. Pregnancy or lactation, uncontrolled infections and other autoimmune diseases were grounds for excluding patients. PBMCs came from approximately 10 ml of fresh peripheral blood. The data derive from a study of Graves' ophthalmopathy and Graves' hyperthyroidism. General study points: Also, most clonotypes expanded in the thyroid above 0.001 frequency appeared in blood.

The authors amplified TCR beta CDR3 regions, and they did so from RNA transcripts for repertoire sequencing. Scientists carried out first-round RT-PCR using HTBI primers and then a second-round multiplex PCR. MiXCR was run by TCRdb on the multiplex PCR reads, yielding one entry per CDR3 protein. The sample lists about 400,000 distinct CDR3 sequences, 18% seen once, with about 1.6% in the top ten. The source is a woman in her late teens or twenties with Graves' ophthalmopathy. The sample taken for sequencing was peripheral blood.

CDR3 coding DNA: TGTGCCAGCAGCCAAGAGAGGTCCATCTCAGAGACCCAGTACCTC. It encodes CASSQERSISETQYL. The rearrangement uses TRBV4-2 and TRBJ2-5; D is unresolved. CDR1 is LGHNA, CDR2 YNFKEQ, per germline. The CDR3 is 15 residues long. V gave up 0 bases and J gave up 4 bases, with 12 bases separating them.